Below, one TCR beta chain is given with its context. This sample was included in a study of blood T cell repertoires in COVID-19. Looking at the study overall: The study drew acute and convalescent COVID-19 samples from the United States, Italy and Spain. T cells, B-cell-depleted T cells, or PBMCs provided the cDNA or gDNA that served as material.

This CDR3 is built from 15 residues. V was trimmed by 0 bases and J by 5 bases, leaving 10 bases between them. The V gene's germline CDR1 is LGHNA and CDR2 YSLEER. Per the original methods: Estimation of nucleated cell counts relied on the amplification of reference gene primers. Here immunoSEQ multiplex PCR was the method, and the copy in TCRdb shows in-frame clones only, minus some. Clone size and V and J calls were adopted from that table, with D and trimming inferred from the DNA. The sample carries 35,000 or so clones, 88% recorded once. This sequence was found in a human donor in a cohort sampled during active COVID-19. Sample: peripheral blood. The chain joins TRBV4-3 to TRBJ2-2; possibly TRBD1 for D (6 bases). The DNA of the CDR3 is TGCGCCAGCAGCCAAGACGGGACAAGAACCGGGGAGCTGTTTTTT. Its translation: CASSQDGTRTGELFF.